The 21 T cell receptor beta chains below come from one sample, sequenced in a study of T-cell reconstitution after alpha-beta-depleted transplantation in children. Unique molecular identifiers were built into the TCRbeta library. TCRdb independently ran MiXCR on the PCR reads; one entry per CDR3 protein. Of 250,000 or so distinct CDR3 sequences in the sample, roughly a quarter were seen once. The source material was PBMCs, mostly from graft donor cells, sampled 360 days after TCRalphabeta/CD19-depleted stem cell transplant. These receptors were collected from a female patient between 2 and 15 years old who had a stem cell transplant for congenital amegakaryocytic thrombocytopenia, so the T cells may come from the graft donor.

This clonotype has just a few counts. The genes are TRBV5-1 and TRBJ2-2, with D possibly matching TRBD2 (6 bases). The V gene lost 4 bases and the J gene lost 0 bases, with 7 bases spanning the gap. The CDR3 consists of 14 residues. CDR1 SGHRS and CDR2 YFSETQ come from the germline V gene. CDR3 region: CASSGTANTGELFF. In DNA form, the CDR3 reads TGCGCCAGCAGCGGGACTGCGAACACCGGGGAGCTGTTTTTT.

The rearrangement links TRBV7-2 to TRBJ2-3; D is unresolved. V was cut by 5 bases and J by 3 bases, with 15 bases left in between. Germline assignment: CDR1 SGHTA and CDR2 FQGNSA. CDR3 length equals 15 residues. In DNA form, the CDR3 reads TGTGCCAGCAGCCCCTATAGCCAATGGACAGATACGCAGTATTTT. Protein sequence: CASSPYSQWTDTQYF.

The genes are TRBV20-1 and TRBJ2-3, with no clear D. Germline loops: CDR1 DFQATT, CDR2 SNEGSKA (reference sequence). Trimming shortened V by 3 bases and J by 6 bases, and 13 bases separated the two germline ends. The CDR3 spans 13 residues. CDR3 sequence (DNA): TGCAGTGCTAGCGGTGGATTGGGGGATACGCAGTATTTT. Amino acids: CSASGGLGDTQYF.

The chain employs TRBV7-8 and TRBJ1-1; D is unresolved. The CDR3 consists of 12 residues. Germline values: CDR1 SGHVS, CDR2 FQNEAQ. V was shortened by 4 bases and J by 11 bases, with 14 bases between the two germline ends. The CDR3: CASSSDRQDAFF. The CDR3 DNA follows: TGTGCCAGCAGCTCAGACCGGCAGGACGCTTTCTTT.

CDR3 DNA sequence: TGTGCCAGCAGTATACGTGGGGCCTACGAGCAGTACTTC. This sequence encodes CASSIRGAYEQYF. The V and J genes are TRBV27 and TRBJ2-7; D is uncertain. CDR3 length equals 13 residues. V lost 5 bases and J 2 bases, leaving 10 bases between the germline ends. Germline V gene sequence: CDR1 MNHEY, CDR2 SMNVEV (reference sequence).

This clonotype was seen a few times. The chain has TRBV15 and TRBJ2-3; D not resolved. V was cut by 0 bases and J by 0 bases, with 19 bases left in between. Germline V CDR1 and CDR2: LNHNV, YYDKDF (reference sequence). There are 19 residues in the CDR3. CDR3 in amino acids: CATSRDGPRGDLSTDTQYF. The CDR3 DNA reads as TGTGCCACCAGCAGAGATGGACCCAGAGGAGATCTGAGCACAGATACGCAGTATTTT. Supplemented by reference TRBV15 and TRBJ2-3, the full variable domain reads DAMVIQNPRYQVTQFGKPVTLSCSQTLNHNVMYWYQQKSSQAPKLLFHYYDKDFNNEADTPDNFQSRRPNTSFCFLDIRSPGLGDTAMYLCATSRDGPRGDLSTDTQYFGPGTRLTVL.

The V gene is TRBV10-3, the J gene TRBJ2-6; maybe TRBD2 (5 bases). This CDR3 spans 13 amino acids. The V and J ends lost 5 bases and 4 bases respectively, with 6 bases between them. In germline, CDR1 is ENHRY, CDR2 SYGVKD. CDR3 in amino acids: CAISKRGANVLTF. In DNA, the CDR3 is TGTGCCATCAGTAAGCGGGGGGCCAACGTCCTGACTTTC.

The genes are TRBV30 and TRBJ1-3, with D uncertain. The CDR3 loop spans 14 amino acids. V was trimmed by 0 bases and J by 0 bases, leaving 6 bases between them. From germline, CDR1 is GTSNPN and CDR2 SVGIG (reference sequence). CDR3 sequence (DNA): TGTGCCTGGAGTGTGGGGAGCTCTGGAAACACCATATATTTT. Translating it yields CAWSVGSSGNTIYF.

The chain has TRBV20-1 and TRBJ1-1; D unclear. CDR1 is DFQATT and CDR2 is SNEGSKA in the germline V gene (reference sequence). This CDR3 is 13 amino acids long. Trimming pared 7 bases from V and 1 base from J, leaving 13 bases between. DNA of the CDR3: TGCAGTGTCCGCGGTAGGTGGAACACTGAAGCTTTCTTT. Translated, it gives CSVRGRWNTEAFF.

There are a few counts of this clonotype. The chain has TRBV7-2 and TRBJ2-7, with TRBD2 matching over 7 bases. J lost 0 bases, V lost 2 bases, and 4 bases had no gene match. CDR1 and CDR2 (germline): SGHTA, FQGNSA. This CDR3 has 15 amino acids. CDR3 protein: CASSLSSGSSYEQYF. DNA of the CDR3: TGTGCCAGCAGCTTATCTAGCGGAAGCTCCTACGAGCAGTACTTC.

The chain has TRBV2 and TRBJ2-7; TRBD1 matches 10 bases. Looked up from germline, CDR1 is SNHLY and CDR2 is FYNNEI. Germline trimming cut 7 bases from V and 6 bases from J; bases unmatched to any gene: 9. The CDR3 runs 14 residues. The CDR3 DNA reads as TGTGCCAGCAAATCGACAGGGGGCGCGGGCGAGCAGTACTTC. Its protein product is CASKSTGGAGEQYF.

This sequence joins TRBV20-1 and TRBJ2-5; D unclear. Germline V gene lookup returns CDR1 DFQATT and CDR2 SNEGSKA (reference sequence). CDR3 length: 12 amino acids. Trimming shortened V by 4 bases and J by 1 base, and 7 bases separated the two germline ends. For the CDR3, the DNA is TGCAGTGCTAAGGTCTTCCAAGAGACCCAGTACTTC. Its protein is CSAKVFQETQYF.

This clonotype was counted a few times. This chain's CDR3 is CASIETTEQFF. Here the CDR3 DNA reads TGTGCCAGCATTGAGACGACTGAGCAGTTCTTC. The V gene is TRBV2, the J gene TRBJ2-1; D is uncertain. In germline, CDR1 is SNHLY, CDR2 FYNNEI. This CDR3 has 11 residues. Between the trimmed V and J ends, which lost 7 bases and 9 bases, there was a span of 10 bases. Looking up the rest from reference TRBV2 and TRBJ2-1 gives the full variable domain: EPEVTQTPSHQVTQMGQEVILRCVPISNHLYFYWYRQILGQKVEFLVSFYNNEISEKSEIFDDQFSVERPDGSNFTLKIRSTKLEDSAMYFCASIETTEQFFGPGTRLTVL.

The chain is built from TRBV5-1 and TRBJ2-7; D is possibly TRBD2 (5 bases). Germline V gene data show CDR1 as SGHRS and CDR2 as YFSETQ. V gave up 1 base and J gave up 2 bases, with 10 bases separating them. The CDR3 spans 14 residues. In nucleotides, the CDR3 is TGCGCCAGCAGCTTGCGTGAGGGAGCCTACGAGCAGTACTTC. It translates to CASSLREGAYEQYF.

This rearrangement joins TRBV12-3 or TRBV12-4 to TRBJ2-5; D call uncertain. Trimming cost V 2 bases and J 2 bases, with 12 bases left between them. The CDR3 totals 15 residues. The DNA for the CDR3 is TGTGCCAGCAGTTTAATTGGTACGGAACAAGAGACCCAGTACTTC. It specifies CASSLIGTEQETQYF.

The genes are TRBV14 and TRBJ1-6, with 7 bases aligning to TRBD1. This CDR3 has 15 residues. Unmatched junction bases numbered 4, after V lost 4 bases and J lost 4 bases. Germline V lookup: CDR1 SGHDN, CDR2 FVKESK. The CDR3: CASSLGQHYNSPLHF. The CDR3, as DNA: TGTGCCAGCAGCCTGGGACAGCATTATAATTCACCCCTCCACTTT.

Ten or more counts support this clonotype. The chain uses TRBV20-1 and TRBJ2-5; D might be TRBD2 (6 bases). Germline CDR1 and CDR2: DFQATT and SNEGSKA (reference sequence). V lost 0 bases and J 4 bases, leaving 21 bases between the germline ends. The CDR3 length is 17 residues. CDR3 sequence (DNA): TGCAGTGCTAGAGACCCAGCGCGTGTGGCTAGCGCAGAGACCCAGTACTTC. Translation: CSARDPARVASAETQYF.

This chain joins TRBV15 and TRBJ2-7; D is unresolved. Looked up from germline, CDR1 is LNHNV and CDR2 is YYDKDF (reference sequence). The CDR3 is made up of 15 amino acids. V lost 0 bases to trimming and J lost 2 bases, with 11 bases between them. Here the CDR3 DNA reads TGTGCCACCAGCAGAGATCTGGGTTTGGCCTACGAGCAGTACTTC. As protein: CATSRDLGLAYEQYF.

The gene calls are TRBV6-2 or TRBV6-3 and TRBJ2-1; 9 bases map to TRBD2. The CDR3 is 17 residues long. Per the germline V gene, CDR1 is MNHEY and CDR2 is SVGEGT. Trimming removed 2 bases from V and 2 bases from J; junction bases left unmatched: 7. The CDR3, as DNA: TGTGCCAGCAGTTACCGACCGTTAGCGGGGGCCTACAATGAGCAGTTCTTC. The encoded protein is CASSYRPLAGAYNEQFF.

V is TRBV6-5 and J is TRBJ2-1; D ambiguous. Germline V CDR1 and CDR2: MNHEY, SVGAGI. Deletions cut 8 bases from V and 5 bases from J, with 7 bases between. The CDR3 loop spans 11 amino acids. The CDR3: CASWAHNEQFF. The CDR3 nucleotides are TGTGCCAGCTGGGCCCACAATGAGCAGTTCTTC.

The V and J genes are TRBV28 and TRBJ2-1; D is possibly TRBD1 (6 bases). Germline CDR1 reads MDHEN; CDR2 reads SYDVKM. This CDR3 is 13 amino acids long. Trimming took off 6 bases at V and 4 bases at J, with 10 bases between the two ends. The CDR3 bases are TGTGCCAGCAGGAAAGGACAGTACAATGAGCAGTTCTTC. Its translation is CASRKGQYNEQFF.